These 27 T cell receptor beta chains were all obtained from the same sample, sequenced in a study of blood T cell repertoires in COVID-19. Generated by immunoSEQ multiplex PCR, the TCRdb table keeps only in-frame clones and is missing some. The sample comprises under 400,000 clones, around 87% of which are singletons, and roughly a tenth rests with the top ten. The sample taken for sequencing was peripheral blood. These TCRs come from a woman aged 25 to 39 with COVID-19, enrolled during active disease.

The chain combines TRBV14 with TRBJ2-7; 7 bases map to TRBD1. The CDR3 consists of 15 residues. V lost 1 base, J lost 4 bases, and 7 bases stayed unmatched. Germline CDR1 and CDR2: SGHDN and FVKESK. CDR3 in amino acids: CASSQGPGQLYEQYF. The CDR3, as DNA: TGTGCCAGCAGCCAAGGTCCGGGACAGCTATACGAGCAGTACTTC.

The rearrangement uses TRBV6-4 and TRBJ1-1; 7 bases agree with TRBD1. V lost 5 bases, J lost 6 bases, and 6 bases stayed unmatched. CDR3 length: 13 amino acids. CDR1 is MRHNA and CDR2 is SNTAGT in the germline V gene. CDR3 residues: CASSMTGMAEAFF. The DNA of the CDR3 is TGTGCCAGCAGTATGACAGGGATGGCTGAAGCTTTCTTT.

This clone was detected only a few times. This chain uses TRBV2 with TRBJ2-1; 12 bases are shared with TRBD2. This CDR3 spans 16 amino acids. V was pared by 5 bases and J by 4 bases, with 6 bases of the junction left unmatched. Germline loops: CDR1 SNHLY, CDR2 FYNNEI. The CDR3 loop is CASSRTSGKGYNEQFF. Written as DNA, the CDR3 is TGTGCCAGCAGTAGGACTAGCGGGAAGGGGTACAATGAGCAGTTCTTC.

This clone was counted a few times. This chain's CDR3 is CAWTHPPGGELFF. Written as DNA, the CDR3 is TGTGCCTGGACCCACCCCCCAGGGGGGGAGCTGTTTTTT. The chain has TRBV30 and TRBJ2-2; D might be TRBD1 (5 bases). This CDR3 comprises 13 residues. V was shortened by 4 bases and J by 8 bases, with 14 bases between the two germline ends. Germline V gene lookup returns CDR1 GTSNPN and CDR2 SVGIG (reference sequence). Based on the CDR3 plus reference TRBV30 and TRBJ2-2, the full variable domain is SQTIHQWPATLVQPVGSPLSLECTVEGTSNPNLYWYRQAAGRGLQLLFYSVGIGQISSEVPQNLSASRPQDRQFILSSKKLLLSDSGFYLCAWTHPPGGELFFGEGSRLTVL.

This rearrangement joins TRBV10-3 to TRBJ2-7; weak D call: TRBD2 (5 bases). CDR1 is ENHRY and CDR2 is SYGVKD in the germline V gene. V lost 10 bases, J lost 3 bases, and 10 bases lay in between. The CDR3 contains 11 residues. The CDR3 bases are TGTGCCACCAAGGCGGGCTACGAGCAGTACTTC. Its protein is CATKAGYEQYF.

This clone was seen more than once but under ten times. The V gene is TRBV10-2, the J gene TRBJ1-1; TRBD1 matches 8 bases. CDR1 WSHSY and CDR2 SAAADI come from the germline V gene. The CDR3 is 14 residues long. With V trimmed by 6 bases and J by 4 bases, 7 bases remained unmatched. CDR3 protein: CASRIQGGSTEAFF. The CDR3, as DNA: TGCGCCAGCAGAATACAGGGGGGGAGCACTGAAGCTTTCTTT.

The V gene is TRBV27, the J gene TRBJ2-7; 8 nucleotides align to TRBD1. V lost 5 bases, J lost 5 bases, and 5 bases stayed unmatched. This CDR3 has 13 amino acids. From germline, CDR1 is MNHEY and CDR2 SMNVEV (reference sequence). This chain's CDR3 is CASSTGGYNEQYF. The CDR3 DNA reads as TGTGCCAGCAGTACAGGGGGGTATAACGAGCAGTACTTC.

This clone has more than one count but fewer than ten. This chain connects TRBV15 to TRBJ1-5, with D perhaps matching TRBD1 (5 bases). CDR1 is LNHNV, CDR2 YYDKDF, per germline (reference sequence). Trimming cost V 5 bases and J 9 bases, with 17 bases left between them. The length of the CDR3 is 14 residues. This chain's CDR3 is CATSADRRVWPQHF. In DNA, the CDR3 is TGTGCCACCAGCGCCGACAGACGGGTTTGGCCCCAGCATTTT.

The V gene is TRBV7-3, the J gene TRBJ2-3, with TRBD2 matching 8 bases. The J segment lost 6 bases and the V segment lost 3 bases, leaving 8 bases of the junction unmatched. The CDR3 is made up of 15 amino acids. The germline V gene has CDR1 SGHTA and CDR2 FQGTGA. DNA for the CDR3: TGTGCCAGCAGCTTTAGCGGGATCCGCGCGGATACGCAGTATTTT. Its translation: CASSFSGIRADTQYF.

This chain joins TRBV19 and TRBJ1-1; perhaps TRBD1 as D (5 bases). This CDR3 region has 14 residues. V lost 3 bases and J 1 base, leaving 9 bases between the germline ends. Germline CDR1 LNHDA, CDR2 SQIVND (reference sequence). CDR3 sequence: CASSISRENTEAFF. For the CDR3, the DNA is TGTGCCAGTAGTATTAGCAGGGAGAACACTGAAGCTTTCTTT.

The chain joins TRBV30 to TRBJ1-5, with 10 bases lining up with TRBD1. CDR3 length equals 14 residues. V was clipped by 3 bases and J by 6 bases; unmatched bases: 5. Germline V gene lookup returns CDR1 GTSNPN and CDR2 SVGIG (reference sequence). This CDR3 reads CAWSWTGGFQPQHF. The CDR3 DNA reads as TGTGCCTGGAGCTGGACAGGGGGTTTTCAGCCCCAGCATTTT.

The chain employs TRBV5-5 and TRBJ1-1; maybe TRBD1 (6 bases). The CDR3 extends over 15 amino acids. Germline lookup yields CDR1 SGHKS and CDR2 YYEKEE (reference sequence). With 4 bases removed from V and 0 bases from J, the gap between germline ends came to 13 bases. CDR3 sequence (DNA): TGTGCCAGCAGCAACAAAACAGGGTTGAACACTGAAGCTTTCTTT. Its translation: CASSNKTGLNTEAFF.

For the CDR3, the DNA is TGTGCCTGGGGGTTCGGGGTGGGTAATTCACCCCTCCACTTT. The encoded protein is CAWGFGVGNSPLHF. The J gene is TRBJ1-6, the V gene TRBV30; D gene uncertain. Germline-derived CDR1 and CDR2 are GTSNPN and SVGIG (reference sequence). Trimming took off 5 bases at V and 6 bases at J, with 14 bases between the two ends. This CDR3 comprises 14 residues. The full variable domain, completed using reference TRBV30 and TRBJ1-6, is SQTIHQWPATLVQPVGSPLSLECTVEGTSNPNLYWYRQAAGRGLQLLFYSVGIGQISSEVPQNLSASRPQDRQFILSSKKLLLSDSGFYLCAWGFGVGNSPLHFGNGTRLTVT.

The rearrangement joins TRBV11-2 to TRBJ2-5, with 11 bases lining up with TRBD1. This CDR3 region has 15 residues. The V gene's germline CDR1 is SGHAT and CDR2 FQNNGV. Trimming cost V 7 bases and J 4 bases; bases outside gene matches: 8. This chain's CDR3 is CASTRSGTGGETQYF. CDR3 DNA: TGTGCCAGCACCCGCTCCGGGACAGGGGGAGAGACCCAGTACTTC.

V and J are TRBV12-5 and TRBJ2-5; maybe TRBD2 (5 bases). The length of the CDR3 is 14 residues. The V end was cut by 2 bases, the J end by 5 bases, with 12 bases between. Germline V gene sequence: CDR1 LGHNT, CDR2 FRNRAP. The CDR3 coding sequence is TGTGCTAGTGGTTTGCACGGGCCGGGGGAGACCCAGTACTTC. Its protein product is CASGLHGPGETQYF.

The V and J genes are TRBV3-1 (or the pseudogene TRBV3-2) and TRBJ2-4, with 7 bases that match TRBD2. The CDR3 is 18 residues long. Trimming removed 1 base from V and 3 bases from J; junction bases left unmatched: 12. Germline V gene sequence: CDR1 LGHDT, CDR2 YNNKEL (reference sequence). CDR3 nucleotide sequence: TGTGCCAGCAGCCAAGGGACTAGGACTCGTTCGGGCAAAAACATTCAGTACTTC. Translated: CASSQGTRTRSGKNIQYF.

This chain connects TRBV20-1 to TRBJ2-5; D is ambiguous. Germline V gives CDR1 DFQATT, CDR2 SNEGSKA (reference sequence). Trimming left V 5 bases short and J 3 bases short, with 7 bases between. The CDR3 contains 11 residues. The DNA of the CDR3 is TGCAGTGCTCAGCTAGAAGAGACCCAGTACTTC. This encodes CSAQLEETQYF.

In this sample, this clone turned up a few times. The identical CDR3 is also encoded by other nucleotide sequences in the sample. This chain links TRBV28 with TRBJ2-7; 7 bases agree with TRBD2. The CDR3 is made up of 14 amino acids. Trimming at V came to 6 bases and at J to 0 bases, leaving 5 bases not matched to a gene. Germline loops: CDR1 MDHEN, CDR2 SYDVKM. The CDR3 sequence: CASSPRTSSYEQYF. In nucleotides, the CDR3 is TGTGCCAGCAGCCCTAGGACTAGCTCCTACGAGCAGTACTTC.

The chain joins TRBV28 to TRBJ2-2; 9 bases are a match to TRBD2. The CDR3 has 16 residues. The germline V gene has CDR1 MDHEN and CDR2 SYDVKM. Trimming at V came to 5 bases and at J to 2 bases, leaving 6 bases not matched to a gene. CDR3 in DNA: TGTGCCAGCAGTCTGTTGACTAGCGGAAACACCGGGGAGCTGTTTTTT. It yields the protein CASSLLTSGNTGELFF.

The rearrangement links TRBV7-2 to TRBJ2-1, with D maybe TRBD2 (6 bases). Germline V CDR1 and CDR2: SGHTA, FQGNSA. V shed 3 bases and J shed 4 bases, with 13 bases lying between them. CDR3 length equals 15 residues. The CDR3 spells CASSFPSGPYNEQFF. The CDR3 DNA reads as TGTGCCAGCAGCTTCCCAAGCGGGCCATACAATGAGCAGTTCTTC.

The V and J genes are TRBV28 and TRBJ2-7, with 9 bases that match TRBD2. The junction had 9 bases not matched to a gene; V was cut back by 6 bases and J by 6 bases. Germline CDR1 reads MDHEN; CDR2 reads SYDVKM. The CDR3 covers 14 residues. CDR3 sequence reads: CASSLAGVVTEQYF. CDR3 DNA: TGTGCCAGCAGCTTAGCGGGAGTGGTCACCGAGCAGTACTTC.

This chain joins TRBV5-5 and TRBJ1-1; TRBD1 aligns across 7 bases. CDR3 size: 14 residues. V shed 1 base, J shed 5 bases, and the junction held 5 bases outside the gene matches. Germline values: CDR1 SGHKS, CDR2 YYEKEE (reference sequence). Here the CDR3 reads CASSLWQGGTEAFF. The CDR3 DNA sequence: TGTGCCAGCAGCTTGTGGCAGGGGGGAACTGAAGCTTTCTTT.

The DNA for the CDR3 is TGTGCCAGCAGCCCCTGGGGAGACAATGAGCAGTTCTTC. This gives the protein CASSPWGDNEQFF. This sequence joins TRBV3-1 (or the pseudogene TRBV3-2) and TRBJ2-1, with D maybe TRBD2 (5 bases). Per germline, CDR1 LGHDT and CDR2 YNNKEL (reference sequence). This CDR3 is 13 amino acids long. Trimming stripped 4 bases from V and 5 bases from J, with 9 bases between.

The J gene is TRBJ2-7, the V gene TRBV5-3; TRBD1 matches 7 bases. TRBV5-3 is filed as an ORF, its function uncertain. Germline trimming cut 4 bases from V and 5 bases from J; bases unmatched to any gene: 9. The CDR3 extends over 14 amino acids. CDR3 bases: TGTGCCAGAAGCCCGACAGGGATGCAGGACGAGCAGTACTTC. The encoded protein is CARSPTGMQDEQYF.

The rearrangement uses TRBV30 and TRBJ2-1, with 11 bases aligning to TRBD2. CDR3 length equals 14 residues. Germline assignment: CDR1 GTSNPN and CDR2 SVGIG (reference sequence). Unmatched junction bases numbered 3, after V lost 0 bases and J lost 8 bases. This CDR3 reads CAWSVRLAGYEQFF. Written as DNA, the CDR3 is TGTGCCTGGAGTGTAAGACTAGCGGGGTATGAGCAGTTCTTC.

This clone was detected once. The chain has TRBV29-1 and TRBJ2-7; D is uncertain. Trimming removed 6 bases at V and 4 bases at J, with 4 bases between. CDR1 SQVTM and CDR2 ANQGSEA come from the germline V gene. The CDR3 contains 9 residues. The CDR3 is CSVEYEQYF. The CDR3 region has the DNA TGCAGCGTGGAGTACGAGCAGTACTTC.

The chain links TRBV19 to TRBJ2-1, with D hard to call. V was pared by 5 bases and J by 3 bases, with 2 bases between. This CDR3 region has 11 residues. Germline V gene data show CDR1 as LNHDA and CDR2 as SQIVND (reference sequence). The CDR3 region has the DNA TGTGCCAGTAGTCTCTACAATGAGCAGTTCTTC. Amino acids: CASSLYNEQFF.